Presented here are 2 T cell receptor beta chains from one specimen sequenced in a study of blood T cell repertoires in COVID-19 (dated by TCRdb to about 2020). Library preparation used the immunoSEQ multiplex PCR assay. TCRdb retrieved this table from immuneACCESS and kept in-frame rearrangements only. Not all clones are present; in checked studies, unresolved V genes account for under half, and no reason is known for the remainder. This sample gives 200,000 to 250,000 clones in total; around 86% of them show up just once. The ten largest account for about 4.8% of the sample. Material for sequencing was peripheral blood. These receptors were obtained from a woman between 65 and 79 years old with COVID-19, enrolled during active disease.

This chain links TRBV28 with TRBJ1-2; maybe TRBD1 (5 bases). Trimming cost V 3 bases and J 2 bases, with 10 bases left between them. This CDR3 contains 14 residues. Germline lookup yields CDR1 MDHEN and CDR2 SYDVKM. DNA for the CDR3: TGTGCCAGCAGTTTTCTTGCAGGGAACTATGGCTACACCTTC. Its protein product is CASSFLAGNYGYTF.

The chain carries TRBV5-4 and TRBJ2-7, with 9 bases identical to TRBD2. The germline CDR1 and CDR2 sequences are SGHNT and YYREEE (reference sequence). J gave up 5 bases and V 4 bases, and 10 bases lay outside the gene matches. The CDR3 contains 15 residues. CDR3 in amino acids: CASSPPLAGADEQYF. The CDR3 DNA reads as TGTGCCAGCAGCCCTCCTTTAGCGGGAGCGGACGAGCAGTACTTC.